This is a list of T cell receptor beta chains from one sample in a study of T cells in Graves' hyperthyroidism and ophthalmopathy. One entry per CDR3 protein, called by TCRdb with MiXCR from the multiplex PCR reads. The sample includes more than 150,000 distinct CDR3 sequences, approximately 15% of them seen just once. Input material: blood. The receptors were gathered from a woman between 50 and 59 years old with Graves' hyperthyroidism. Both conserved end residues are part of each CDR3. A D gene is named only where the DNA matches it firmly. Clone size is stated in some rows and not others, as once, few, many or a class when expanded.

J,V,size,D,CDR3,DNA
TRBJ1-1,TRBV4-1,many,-,CASSPGIGQPAFF,TGCGCCAGCAGCCCGGGGATCGGACAGCCAGCTTTCTTT
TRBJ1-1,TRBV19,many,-,CASNNRAEAFF,TGTGCCAGTAACAACAGGGCTGAAGCTTTCTTT
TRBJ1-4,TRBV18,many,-,CASSPGYNEKLFF,TGTGCCAGCTCACCGGGGTATAATGAAAAACTGTTTTTT
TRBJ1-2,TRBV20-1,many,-,CSAEGDVAGYTF,TGCAGTGCTGAAGGGGACGTAGCTGGCTACACCTTC
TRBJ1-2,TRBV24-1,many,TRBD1,CATSDPSGGADYGYTF,TGTGCCACCAGTGATCCTTCAGGGGGCGCAGACTATGGCTACACCTTC
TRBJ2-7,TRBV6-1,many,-,CASSYQGGYEQYF,TGTGCCAGCAGTTATCAGGGCGGCTACGAGCAGTACTTC
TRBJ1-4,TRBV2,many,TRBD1,CASRGDRGPSNEKLFF,TGTGCCAGCAGGGGGGACAGGGGGCCGTCTAATGAAAAACTGTTTTTT
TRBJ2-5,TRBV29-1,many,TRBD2,CSANGLAGGAETQYF,TGCAGCGCCAACGGGTTAGCGGGGGGTGCAGAGACCCAGTACTTC
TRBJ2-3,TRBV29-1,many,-,CSVLGWSTDTQYF,TGCAGCGTTCTGGGGTGGAGCACAGATACGCAGTATTTT
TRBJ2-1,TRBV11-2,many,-,CASSLDQLYNEQFF,TGTGCCAGCAGCTTAGATCAGCTCTACAATGAGCAGTTCTTC
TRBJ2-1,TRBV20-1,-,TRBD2,CSARGSGSSYNEQFF,TGCAGTGCTAGAGGCAGCGGGAGCTCCTACAATGAGCAGTTCTTC
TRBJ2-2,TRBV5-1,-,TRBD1,CASSHSGTGTGELFF,TGCGCCAGCAGCCATAGTGGGACAGGGACCGGGGAGCTGTTTTTT
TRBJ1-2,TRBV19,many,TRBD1,CASKKQGANFGYTF,TGTGCCTCAAAGAAACAGGGGGCGAACTTTGGCTACACCTTC
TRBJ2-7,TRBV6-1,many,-,CASSPTDNSYEQYF,TGTGCCAGCAGTCCTACGGACAACTCCTACGAGCAGTACTTC
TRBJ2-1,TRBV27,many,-,CASSLRESNEQFF,TGTGCCAGCAGTTTACGGGAGAGCAATGAGCAGTTCTTC
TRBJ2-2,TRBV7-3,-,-,CASSSTGGRELFF,TGTGCCAGCAGCTCCACCGGGGGTCGGGAGCTGTTTTTT
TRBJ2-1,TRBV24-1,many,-,CATSDFQGGDSKQFF,TGTGCCACCAGTGATTTCCAGGGGGGGGACAGCAAGCAGTTCTTC
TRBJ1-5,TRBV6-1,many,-,CASSDRFGGNQPQHF,TGTGCCAGCAGTGACAGGTTCGGGGGCAATCAGCCCCAGCATTTT